Listed below are T cell receptor beta chains from one sample, sequenced in a study of blood T cell repertoires in COVID-19. Measured with immunoSEQ multiplex PCR; TCRdb has only the in-frame clones, and not every one. The table has fewer than 200,000 clones, around 77% seen once; the top ten hold about 3%. Sequences were obtained from peripheral blood. These receptors came from a man in his 70s with acute or convalescent COVID-19. Each CDR3 is given with its conserved first and last residue. D genes are given only for firm matches. Clone size appears in some rows only: once, few, many, or a class for an expanded clone.

>TRBD1|TRBV19|TRBJ1-1|.
TGTGCCAGTAGTCCATGGACAGGGTCGAAAAAGACTGAAGCTTTCTTT
CASSPWTGSKKTEAFF
>TRBD2|TRBV5-1|TRBJ2-2|.
TGCGCCAGCAGCTTGGGGAGGAGACTAGCAGGTACCGGGGAGCTGTTTTTT
CASSLGRRLAGTGELFF
>TRBD2|TRBV9|TRBJ2-7|.
TGTGCCAGCAGCGTATCTCCTAGCGGGCCTTTGTACGAGCAGTACTTC
CASSVSPSGPLYEQYF
>.|TRBV24-1|TRBJ2-7|.
TGTGCCACCAGTGATCCCCCTTCCTACGAGCAGTACTTC
CATSDPPSYEQYF
>.|TRBV7-9|TRBJ2-5|.
TGTGCCAGCAGCTTATCAGGGGCGGAGACCCAGTACTTC
CASSLSGAETQYF
>.|TRBV28|TRBJ2-3|many
TGTGCCAGCAGTCCTGTCACAGATACGCAGTATTTT
CASSPVTDTQYF
>TRBD1|TRBV5-1|TRBJ1-6|once
TGCGCCAGCAGCTTGGGTGGGACAGGCGTTAATAATTCACCCCTCCACTTT
CASSLGGTGVNNSPLHF
>TRBD2|TRBV7-2|TRBJ2-1|.
TGTGCCAGCCTTCCCAATACGGGAGGGCCCTACAATGAGCAGTTCTTC
CASLPNTGGPYNEQFF
>.|TRBV5-6|TRBJ1-4|.
TGTGCCAGCAGCATCCAGGGGAAAGGAGTTAATGAAAAACTGTTTTTT
CASSIQGKGVNEKLFF
>.|TRBV29-1|TRBJ1-2|.
TGCAGCCAATTGGACCAGGGGAAATGCTACACCTTC
CSQLDQGKCYTF
>.|TRBV3-1/TRBV3-2|TRBJ1-3|.
TGTGCCAGCAGCCGAGGGTCCACCTCTGGAAACACCATATATTTT
CASSRGSTSGNTIYF
>.|TRBV6-5|TRBJ2-7|.
TGTGCCAGCAGCCCGGGACACTGGCAAGAGCAGTACTTC
CASSPGHWQEQYF
>TRBD1|TRBV10-3|TRBJ1-6|.
TGTGCCATCAGTGAGTTTCAGGGGGCGGATTCACCCCTCCACTTT
CAISEFQGADSPLHF
>.|TRBV11-2|TRBJ1-1|.
TGTGCCAGCAGCCTAAACATGGGGGGGAACACTGAAGCTTTCTTT
CASSLNMGGNTEAFF
>.|TRBV6-5|TRBJ1-2|.
TGTGCCAGCAGTTACGACAGGACCTATGGCTACACCTTC
CASSYDRTYGYTF
>.|TRBV28|TRBJ1-5|few
TGTGCCAGCAGCCAGGGGACCGGCAATCAGCCCCAGCATTTT
CASSQGTGNQPQHF
>.|TRBV5-1|TRBJ2-3|few
TGCGCCAGCAGCTTGGTTAGTGGGGGGGCCACAGATACGCAGTATTTT
CASSLVSGGATDTQYF
>TRBD1|TRBV15|TRBJ1-1|.
TGTGCCACCAGCCGGTTGACAGGGATGGACACTGAAGCTTTCTTT
CATSRLTGMDTEAFF
>TRBD1|TRBV12-5|TRBJ2-1|.
TGTGCTAGTGGTTTGGCAACAGGACGACAGGGATTGCATGAGCAGTTCTTC
CASGLATGRQGLHEQFF
>TRBD2|TRBV5-1|TRBJ2-6|.
TGCGCCAGCAACGGTCTAGCGGGGGCTGGGGCCAACGTCCTGACTTTC
CASNGLAGAGANVLTF
>.|TRBV5-5|TRBJ2-7|.
TGTGCCAGCAGCTGGTTTTGGAGGGACGAGCAGTACTTC
CASSWFWRDEQYF
>TRBD1|TRBV5-1|TRBJ1-6|.
TGCGCCAGCAGCTCAGGGACAGCCGATAATTCACCCCTCCACTTT
CASSSGTADNSPLHF
>.|TRBV5-8|TRBJ1-3|few
TGTGCCAGCAGCTTCGGGGGTTCCTCCCCCTCTGGAAACACCATATATTTT
CASSFGGSSPSGNTIYF
>TRBD1|TRBV28|TRBJ2-7|.
TGTGCCAGCAAGCCTAGAGGGGGCCCCACCTACGAGCAGTACTTC
CASKPRGGPTYEQYF
>TRBD1|TRBV28|TRBJ2-7|.
TGTGCCAGCAGTCCTCCGGGACAGGGGCGAGGCGAGCAGTACTTC
CASSPPGQGRGEQYF
>.|TRBV7-2|TRBJ2-5|.
TGTGCCAGCAGCTTAGTTGCTAGCAGGGGCCAAGAGACCCAGTACTTC
CASSLVASRGQETQYF
>.|TRBV10-3|TRBJ1-1|.
TGTGCCATCAGTGCCAGGGTAAAAGAAGCTTTCTTT
CAISARVKEAFF
>TRBD2|TRBV6-1|TRBJ2-1|.
TGTGCCAGCAGCGAAGCGGGAGGGCCGACCAATGAGCAGTTCTTC
CASSEAGGPTNEQFF
>TRBD2|TRBV4-1|TRBJ2-5|once
TGCGCCAGCAGCCAAGGGGAGGGGCGCGGAGAGACCCAGTACTTC
CASSQGEGRGETQYF
>.|TRBV11-2|TRBJ1-1|.
TGTGCCGTTTCCGGACAACTGAACACTGAAGCTTTCTTT
CAVSGQLNTEAFF
>.|TRBV9|TRBJ2-3|once
TGTGCCAGCAGCCCAATTGGGGGGTTGACTAGCACAGATACGCAGTATTTT
CASSPIGGLTSTDTQYF